This is a list of T cell receptor beta chains from one sample in a study of shared clonotypes between healthy human individuals. Method: immunoSEQ multiplex PCR; TCRdb's copy keeps in-frame clones and lacks some. The table has 850,000 to 1,200,000 clones, more than 60% seen once. Source material: memory CD4+ T cells sorted from blood. Receptors originate from a man between 18 and 29 years old in good health. Both conserved end residues are part of each CDR3. The D gene is left open where the match is weak. Size values are once, few and many counts, or a class for expanded clones, and some rows have none.

d_gene | j_gene | abundance | v_gene | CDR3aa | CDR3nt
- | TRBJ1-2 | - | TRBV9 | CASSLEDSRGYGYTF | TGTGCCAGCAGCTTAGAAGACTCTCGGGGCTATGGCTACACCTTC
- | TRBJ1-1 | - | TRBV5-4 | CASSARGNMNTEAFF | TGTGCCAGCAGCGCCCGGGGGAACATGAACACTGAAGCTTTCTTT
TRBD2 | TRBJ2-3 | - | TRBV28 | CASSGTSGQDTQYF | TGTGCCAGCAGTGGGACTAGCGGACAAGATACGCAGTATTTT
- | TRBJ2-2 | - | TRBV5-1 | CASSLLGNTGELFF | TGCGCCAGCAGCTTGCTAGGGAACACCGGGGAGCTGTTTTTT
- | TRBJ2-7 | - | TRBV11-2 | CASSHGAAPYEQYF | TGTGCCAGCAGCCATGGGGCTGCCCCCTACGAGCAGTACTTC
TRBD2 | TRBJ2-3 | once | TRBV5-1 | CASSLFLTSGVADTQYF | TGCGCCAGCAGCCTCTTTCTGACTAGCGGGGTCGCAGATACGCAGTATTTT
TRBD2 | TRBJ2-6 | - | TRBV5-1 | CASSRRLAGGSTSGANVLTF | TGCGCCAGCAGCCGGAGACTAGCGGGAGGTTCTACCTCTGGGGCCAACGTCCTGACTTTC
TRBD2 | TRBJ2-2 | - | TRBV5-1 | CASSLLLAGQTGELFF | TGCGCCAGCAGCTTACTCCTAGCGGGGCAAACCGGGGAGCTGTTTTTT
- | TRBJ1-5 | once | TRBV19 | CASSLRQDPNQPQHF | TGTGCCAGTAGTCTTAGACAGGACCCAAATCAGCCCCAGCATTTT
- | TRBJ2-7 | - | TRBV29-1 | CSVDFGRGSYEQYF | TGCAGCGTTGATTTCGGCAGGGGATCCTACGAGCAGTACTTC
- | TRBJ2-3 | once | TRBV5-1 | CASSLDPSLIDTQYF | TGCGCCAGCAGCTTGGATCCTAGCTTAATAGATACGCAGTATTTT
- | TRBJ2-1 | - | TRBV5-1 | CASSGGGSYNEQFF | TGCGCCAGCAGCGGAGGAGGCTCCTACAATGAGCAGTTCTTC
- | TRBJ1-1 | - | TRBV4-3 | CASSQAPNLNTEAFF | TGCGCCAGCAGCCAAGCCCCCAATCTCAACACTGAAGCTTTCTTT
TRBD2 | TRBJ2-5 | - | TRBV11-2 | CASGEGRPETQYF | TGTGCCAGCGGGGAGGGCCGTCCAGAGACCCAGTACTTC
- | TRBJ2-3 | few | TRBV7-2 | CASSSSWGFADTQYF | TGTGCCAGCAGCTCCAGCTGGGGGTTTGCGGATACGCAGTATTTT
- | TRBJ2-2 | - | TRBV4-3 | CASSQDPAGELFF | TGCGCCAGCAGCCAAGATCCCGCCGGGGAGCTGTTTTTT
TRBD2 | TRBJ2-3 | - | TRBV6-5 | CASSYRGGTDTQYF | TGTGCCAGCAGTTACCGGGGGGGCACAGATACGCAGTATTTT
- | TRBJ1-1 | - | TRBV18 | CASSLGLPNGEAFF | TGTGCCAGCTCGCTGGGACTCCCTAACGGTGAAGCTTTCTTT
- | TRBJ2-2 | - | TRBV5-4 | CASSYWTANTGELFF | TGTGCCAGCAGCTACTGGACAGCAAACACCGGGGAGCTGTTTTTT
- | TRBJ1-3 | - | TRBV6-5 | CASSAPTGNTIYF | TGTGCCAGCAGTGCGCCGACAGGAAACACCATATATTTT
TRBD2 | TRBJ2-2 | - | TRBV7-2 | CASNPGLAGTGELFF | TGTGCCAGCAACCCGGGACTAGCGGGGACCGGGGAGCTGTTTTTT
- | TRBJ1-1 | few | TRBV5-4 | CASSSIQLNTEAFF | TGTGCCAGCAGCTCTATACAGCTGAACACTGAAGCTTTCTTT
- | TRBJ2-1 | - | TRBV28 | CASNQMGGEQFF | TGTGCCAGCAACCAGATGGGGGGTGAGCAGTTCTTC
- | TRBJ2-7 | - | TRBV29-1 | CSASDTSYEQYF | TGCAGCGCCTCGGACACCTCCTACGAGCAGTACTTC
TRBD1 | TRBJ2-3 | - | TRBV2 | CASSPRDREGRRRTDTQYF | TGTGCCAGCAGCCCGCGGGACAGGGAAGGCCGAAGAAGGACAGATACGCAGTATTTT
- | TRBJ2-7 | - | TRBV5-1 | CASSLGAYEQYF | TGCGCCAGCAGCTTGGGAGCCTACGAGCAGTACTTC
- | TRBJ1-1 | - | TRBV9 | CASSATGTLNTEAFF | TGTGCCAGCAGTGCGACCGGGACCCTAAACACTGAAGCTTTCTTT
- | TRBJ1-6 | - | TRBV5-6 | CASSLDRGSEAPLHF | TGTGCCAGCAGCTTGGACCGGGGCTCGGAGGCACCCCTCCACTTT
TRBD1 | TRBJ2-3 | once | TRBV5-1 | CASSLGGTGGMTDTQYF | TGCGCCAGCAGCTTGGGAGGGACAGGGGGCATGACAGATACGCAGTATTTT
- | TRBJ2-7 | - | TRBV10-3 | CAISEIIGYEQYF | TGTGCCATCAGTGAAATCATAGGCTACGAGCAGTACTTC
- | TRBJ1-4 | - | TRBV9 | CASSVDPLGNEKLFF | TGTGCCAGCAGCGTAGACCCCCTCGGGAATGAAAAACTGTTTTTT
TRBD2 | TRBJ2-7 | - | TRBV18 | CASSGTSGSSEQYF | TGTGCCAGCTCAGGGACTAGCGGGAGTTCTGAGCAGTACTTC
TRBD1 | TRBJ2-7 | - | TRBV2 | CASIGQGTYEQYF | TGTGCCAGCATCGGACAGGGGACCTACGAGCAGTACTTC
TRBD2 | TRBJ2-5 | - | TRBV28 | CASQGGGQETQYF | TGTGCCAGCCAGGGCGGGGGACAAGAGACCCAGTACTTC
- | TRBJ1-2 | - | TRBV18 | CASSPADVRGYTF | TGTGCCAGCTCACCAGCAGATGTCAGAGGCTACACCTTC
- | TRBJ1-2 | - | TRBV7-2 | CASSLDRGGVGYTF | TGTGCCAGCAGCTTAGATCGAGGAGGGGTAGGCTACACCTTC
- | TRBJ1-2 | - | TRBV5-1 | CASSLLKRGKDGYTF | TGCGCCAGCAGCTTATTGAAGAGGGGCAAGGATGGCTACACCTTC
- | TRBJ2-4 | - | TRBV2 | CASNPREAKNIQYF | TGTGCCAGCAACCCGAGAGAAGCCAAAAACATTCAGTACTTC
- | TRBJ2-3 | - | TRBV5-8 | CASSLFVALGADTQYF | TGTGCCAGCAGCTTGTTCGTAGCTTTGGGGGCAGATACGCAGTATTTT
- | TRBJ2-1 | - | TRBV11-2 | CASSFSRGPPVDEQFF | TGTGCCAGCAGCTTCAGTCGGGGCCCACCGGTGGATGAGCAGTTCTTC
- | TRBJ1-5 | - | TRBV5-8 | CASSPRLAGFNQPQHF | TGTGCCAGCAGCCCCAGATTGGCGGGGTTCAATCAGCCCCAGCATTTT
- | TRBJ1-4 | - | TRBV27 | CASSSRGKATNEKLFF | TGTGCCAGCAGTTCCAGGGGAAAAGCAACTAATGAAAAACTGTTTTTT
TRBD1 | TRBJ1-5 | few | TRBV30 | CAWSVLTGKQPQHF | TGTGCCTGGAGTGTATTGACAGGGAAACAGCCCCAGCATTTT
- | TRBJ1-2 | - | TRBV6-6 | CASSDRQSKDYGYTF | TGTGCCAGCAGTGACCGACAGTCTAAAGACTATGGCTACACCTTC
- | TRBJ1-1 | - | TRBV10-3 | CAIGPLDRDTEAFF | TGTGCCATCGGGCCCCTTGACAGAGACACTGAAGCTTTCTTT
- | TRBJ2-2 | - | TRBV5-4 | CASSFWLGNTGELFF | TGTGCCAGCAGCTTCTGGCTAGGAAACACCGGGGAGCTGTTTTTT
- | TRBJ2-5 | once | TRBV2 | CASSVLEQETQYF | TGTGCCAGCAGTGTGCTGGAACAAGAGACCCAGTACTTC
- | TRBJ1-6 | - | TRBV19 | CASSVKDGTNSPLHF | TGTGCCAGTAGTGTCAAGGACGGGACGAATTCACCCCTCCACTTT